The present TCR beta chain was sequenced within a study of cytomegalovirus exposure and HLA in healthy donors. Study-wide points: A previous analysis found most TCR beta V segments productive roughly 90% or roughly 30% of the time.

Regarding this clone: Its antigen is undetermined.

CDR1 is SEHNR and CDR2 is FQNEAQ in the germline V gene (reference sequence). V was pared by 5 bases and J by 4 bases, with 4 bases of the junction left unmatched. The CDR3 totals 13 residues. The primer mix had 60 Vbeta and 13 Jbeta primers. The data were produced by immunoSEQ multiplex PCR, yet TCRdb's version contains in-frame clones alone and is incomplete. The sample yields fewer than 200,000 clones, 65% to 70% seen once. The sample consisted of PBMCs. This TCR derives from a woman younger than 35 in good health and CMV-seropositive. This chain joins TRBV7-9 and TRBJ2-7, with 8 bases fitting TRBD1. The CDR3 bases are TGTGCCAGCAGCGCCAGGGGGCGGTACGAGCAGTACTTC. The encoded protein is CASSARGRYEQYF.